The T cell receptor (beta chain) under discussion was sequenced for a study of T cells in localized non-small cell lung cancer. Method: immunoSEQ multiplex PCR; TCRdb's copy keeps in-frame clones and lacks some. The top ten hold 0.95% to 1.4% of the sample, which has around 29,000 clones, 80% to 95% seen once. From germline, CDR1 is MGHRA and CDR2 YSYEKL. The CDR3 length is 19 residues. Trimming removed 4 bases from V and 4 bases from J; junction bases left unmatched: 18. Sequenced here: peripheral blood, sampled before any cancer treatment. This receptor was identified in a woman aged 35 to 75 with stage I lung adenocarcinoma. The rearrangement links TRBV4-1 to TRBJ2-2; 7 bases map to TRBD1. This CDR3 reads CASSPKFLQGKGSTGELFF. The CDR3, as DNA: TGCGCCAGCAGCCCGAAGTTCCTACAGGGGAAAGGGAGCACCGGGGAGCTGTTTTTT.